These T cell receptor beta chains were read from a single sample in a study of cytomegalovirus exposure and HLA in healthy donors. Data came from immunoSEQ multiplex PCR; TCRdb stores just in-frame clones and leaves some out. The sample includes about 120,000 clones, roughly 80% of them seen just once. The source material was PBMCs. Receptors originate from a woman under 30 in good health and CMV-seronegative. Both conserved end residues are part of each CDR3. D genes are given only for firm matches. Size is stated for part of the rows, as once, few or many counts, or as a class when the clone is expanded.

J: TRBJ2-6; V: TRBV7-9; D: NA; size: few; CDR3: CASSPQGLSGANVLTF; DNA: TGTGCCAGCAGCCCCCAAGGACTCTCTGGGGCCAACGTCCTGACTTTC
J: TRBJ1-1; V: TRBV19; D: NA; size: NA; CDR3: CASSIDYHRQAFF; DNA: TGTGCCAGTAGTATCGATTACCACAGACAAGCTTTCTTT
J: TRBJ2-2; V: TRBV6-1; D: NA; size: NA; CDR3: CASSEIPPGGPNTGELFF; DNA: TGTGCCAGCAGTGAAATTCCCCCGGGCGGGCCGAACACCGGGGAGCTGTTTTTT
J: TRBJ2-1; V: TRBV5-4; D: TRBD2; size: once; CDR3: CASRREGSYNEQFF; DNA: TGTGCCAGCAGACGGGAGGGGTCCTACAATGAGCAGTTCTTC
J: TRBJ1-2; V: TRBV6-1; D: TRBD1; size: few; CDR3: CASSSDRDYGYTF; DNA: TGTGCCAGCAGTTCCGACAGGGATTATGGCTACACCTTC
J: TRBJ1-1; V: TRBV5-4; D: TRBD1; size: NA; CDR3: CASSFNRGTEAFF; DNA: TGTGCCAGCAGCTTTAACAGGGGCACTGAAGCTTTCTTT
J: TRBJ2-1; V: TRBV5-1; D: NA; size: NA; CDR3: CASSSLRPPYSSYNEQFF; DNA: TGCGCCAGCAGCTCCCTTCGACCACCCTACAGCTCCTACAATGAGCAGTTCTTC
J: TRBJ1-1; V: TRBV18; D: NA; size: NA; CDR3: CASSPHPHTEAFF; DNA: TGTGCCAGCTCACCACATCCTCACACTGAAGCTTTCTTT
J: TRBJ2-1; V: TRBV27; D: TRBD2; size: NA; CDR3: CASSFSGSPYNEQFF; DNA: TGTGCCAGCAGTTTTAGCGGGAGTCCCTACAATGAGCAGTTCTTC
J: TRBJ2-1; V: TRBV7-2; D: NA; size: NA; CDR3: CASSSPPLEEFF; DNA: TGTGCCAGCAGCTCCCCCCCCCTAGAGGAGTTCTTC
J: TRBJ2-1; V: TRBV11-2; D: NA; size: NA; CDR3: CASREVRGAHNEQFF; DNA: TGTGCCAGCAGGGAAGTCCGGGGGGCCCACAATGAGCAGTTCTTC
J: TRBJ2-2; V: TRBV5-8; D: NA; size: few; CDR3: CASSAQLGELFF; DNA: TGTGCCAGCAGCGCGCAACTAGGGGAGCTGTTTTTT
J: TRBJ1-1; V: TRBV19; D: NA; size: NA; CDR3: CASRDQGYTEAFF; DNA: TGTGCCAGTAGGGATCAGGGTTACACTGAAGCTTTCTTT
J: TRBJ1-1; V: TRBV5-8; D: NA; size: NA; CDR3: CASSQGTLKGAFF; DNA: TGTGCCAGCAGCCAGGGCACACTTAAGGGTGCTTTCTTT
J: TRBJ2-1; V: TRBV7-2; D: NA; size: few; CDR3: CASTAGSYNEQFF; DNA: TGTGCCAGCACGGCGGGGTCCTACAATGAGCAGTTCTTC
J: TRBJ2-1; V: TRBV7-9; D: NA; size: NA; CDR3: CASSLESSYNEQFF; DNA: TGTGCCAGCAGCTTAGAGAGCTCCTACAATGAGCAGTTCTTC
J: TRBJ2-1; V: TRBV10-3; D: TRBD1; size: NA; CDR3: CAISSTGLEQFF; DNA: TGTGCCATCAGTTCGACAGGGCTGGAGCAGTTCTTC
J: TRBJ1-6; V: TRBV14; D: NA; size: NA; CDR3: CASSLNRAGNSPLHF; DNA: TGTGCCAGCAGCCTAAACAGAGCTGGAAATTCACCCCTCCACTTT
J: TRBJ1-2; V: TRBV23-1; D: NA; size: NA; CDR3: CASSQSPREDCNGYTF; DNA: TGCGCCAGCAGTCAATCACCCAGGGAGGATTGTAATGGCTACACCTTC
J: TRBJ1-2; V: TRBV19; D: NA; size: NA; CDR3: CASSTSGLRGYTF; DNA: TGTGCCAGTAGTACCTCAGGGTTGCGGGGCTACACCTTC
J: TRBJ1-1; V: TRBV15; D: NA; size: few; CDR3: CATKGTWGEDTEAFF; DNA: TGTGCCACCAAGGGCACGTGGGGGGAGGACACTGAAGCTTTCTTT
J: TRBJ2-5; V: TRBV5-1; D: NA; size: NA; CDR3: CASSLVRETQYF; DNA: TGCGCCAGCAGCTTGGTCAGAGAGACCCAGTACTTC
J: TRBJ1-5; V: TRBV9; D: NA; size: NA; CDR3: CASSVGQGGNQPQHF; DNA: TGTGCCAGCAGCGTAGGTCAGGGTGGCAATCAGCCCCAGCATTTT
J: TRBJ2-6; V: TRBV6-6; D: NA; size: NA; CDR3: CASSSQGSGANVLTF; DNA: TGTGCCAGCAGTTCCCAGGGTTCTGGGGCCAACGTCCTGACTTTC
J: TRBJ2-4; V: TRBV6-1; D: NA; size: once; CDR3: CASSEGAEGNIQYF; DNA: TGTGCCAGCAGTGAAGGGGCAGAGGGAAACATTCAGTACTTC
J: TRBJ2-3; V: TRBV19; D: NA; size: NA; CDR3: CASSNSMYTDTQYF; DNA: TGTGCCAGTAGTAACTCGATGTACACAGATACGCAGTATTTT
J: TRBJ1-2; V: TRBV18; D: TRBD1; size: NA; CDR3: CASSTTGDYGYTF; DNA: TGTGCCAGCTCAACGACAGGGGACTATGGCTACACCTTC
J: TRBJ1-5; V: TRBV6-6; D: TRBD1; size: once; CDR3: CVSSYGTGRSNQPQHF; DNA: TGTGTCAGCAGTTACGGGACAGGTAGAAGCAATCAGCCCCAGCATTTT
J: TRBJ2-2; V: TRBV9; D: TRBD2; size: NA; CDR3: CASSVEAAGGTGELFF; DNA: TGTGCCAGCAGCGTAGAGGCTGCGGGGGGTACCGGGGAGCTGTTTTTT
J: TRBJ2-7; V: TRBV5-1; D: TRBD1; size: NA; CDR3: CASRDRETHEQYF; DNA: TGCGCCAGTCGGGACAGGGAGACTCACGAGCAGTACTTC
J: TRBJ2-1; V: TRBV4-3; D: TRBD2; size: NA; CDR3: CASSQEERGGEYNEQFF; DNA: TGCGCCAGCAGCCAAGAGGAACGCGGGGGGGAGTACAATGAGCAGTTCTTC
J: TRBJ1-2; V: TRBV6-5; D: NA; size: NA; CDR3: CASSYSILGGYGYTF; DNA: TGTGCCAGCAGTTACTCGATCCTGGGAGGTTATGGCTACACCTTC
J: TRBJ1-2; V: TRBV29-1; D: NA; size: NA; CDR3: CSVERGSLGYTF; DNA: TGCAGCGTTGAAAGGGGGAGTCTTGGCTACACCTTC
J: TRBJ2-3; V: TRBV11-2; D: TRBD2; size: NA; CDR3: CASRPGRGGGTDTQYF; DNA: TGTGCCAGCAGACCGGGGCGGGGGGGAGGGACAGATACGCAGTATTTT
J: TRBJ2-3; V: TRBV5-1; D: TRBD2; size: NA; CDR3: CASSLIAGGATDTQYF; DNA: TGCGCCAGCAGCCTAATAGCGGGAGGTGCCACAGATACGCAGTATTTT
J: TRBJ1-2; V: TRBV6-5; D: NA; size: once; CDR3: CASSYSGRYGVGYTF; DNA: TGTGCCAGCAGTTACTCAGGGAGGTACGGTGTGGGCTACACCTTC
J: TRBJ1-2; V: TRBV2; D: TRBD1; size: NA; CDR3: CASSGGQSYGYTF; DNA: TGTGCCAGCAGTGGGGGACAGTCCTATGGCTACACCTTC
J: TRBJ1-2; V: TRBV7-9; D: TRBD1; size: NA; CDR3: CASSLVDRVHGYTF; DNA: TGTGCCAGCAGCTTAGTAGACAGGGTGCATGGCTACACCTTC
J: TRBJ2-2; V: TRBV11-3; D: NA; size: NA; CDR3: CASSSGTLLTGELFF; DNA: TGTGCCAGCAGCTCGGGGACTCTCCTCACCGGGGAGCTGTTTTTT
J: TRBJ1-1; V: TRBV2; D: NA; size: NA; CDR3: CATGAREADGAFF; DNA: TGTGCCACCGGCGCCAGGGAGGCAGACGGAGCTTTCTTT
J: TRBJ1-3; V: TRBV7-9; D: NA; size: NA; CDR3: CASDPGIAGNTIYF; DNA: TGTGCCAGCGATCCAGGGATCGCTGGAAACACCATATATTTT
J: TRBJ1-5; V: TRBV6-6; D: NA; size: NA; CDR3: CASKLAVHQPQHF; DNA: TGTGCCAGCAAGTTGGCTGTTCATCAGCCCCAGCATTTT
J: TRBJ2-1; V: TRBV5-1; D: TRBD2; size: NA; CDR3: CASSLGGSPSGSYNEQFF; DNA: TGCGCCAGCAGCTTGGGGGGTTCGCCTAGCGGGAGTTACAATGAGCAGTTCTTC
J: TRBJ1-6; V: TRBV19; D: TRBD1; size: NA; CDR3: CASSVTGTGLDSPLHF; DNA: TGTGCCAGTAGTGTGACCGGGACAGGGCTTGATTCACCCCTCCACTTT
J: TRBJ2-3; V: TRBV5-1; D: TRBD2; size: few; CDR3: CASGVLAGAPDTQYF; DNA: TGCGCCAGCGGAGTCCTAGCGGGAGCCCCAGATACGCAGTATTTT
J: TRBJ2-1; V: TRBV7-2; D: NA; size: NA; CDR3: CASSLAQGSGYNEQFF; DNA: TGTGCCAGCAGCTTAGCGCAGGGTTCAGGTTACAATGAGCAGTTCTTC
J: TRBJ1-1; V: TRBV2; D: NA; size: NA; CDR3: CASSRVLNTEAFF; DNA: TGTGCCAGCAGCAGGGTCTTGAACACTGAAGCTTTCTTT
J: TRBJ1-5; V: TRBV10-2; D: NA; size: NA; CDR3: CASSEWVQKSNQPQHF; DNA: TGCGCCAGCAGTGAGTGGGTACAGAAGAGCAATCAGCCCCAGCATTTT
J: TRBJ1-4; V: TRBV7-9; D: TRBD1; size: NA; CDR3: CASSPTGGTNEKLFF; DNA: TGTGCCAGCAGCCCCACAGGGGGAACTAATGAAAAACTGTTTTTT
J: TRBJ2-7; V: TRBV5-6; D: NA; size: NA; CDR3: CASSSQHRMGAVSEQYF; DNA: TGTGCCAGCAGCTCCCAACACAGGATGGGGGCGGTTTCCGAGCAGTACTTC
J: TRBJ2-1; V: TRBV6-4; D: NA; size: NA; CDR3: CASSFRLASYNEQFF; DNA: TGTGCCAGCAGTTTTCGCCTGGCCTCCTACAATGAGCAGTTCTTC
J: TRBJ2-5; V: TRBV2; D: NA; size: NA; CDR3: CASKTGDEAETQYF; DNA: TGTGCCAGCAAGACGGGAGATGAGGCAGAGACCCAGTACTTC